The 32 T cell receptor beta chains below all came from one sample that was sequenced in a study of T cell responses to AZD1222 COVID-19 vaccine. The data were produced by immunoSEQ multiplex PCR, yet TCRdb's version contains in-frame clones alone and is incomplete. The profile shows about 130,000 clones, approximately 92% of them singletons. The sample here was peripheral blood, taken 28 days after the second AZD1222 dose. The receptors were gathered from an adult who received the AZD1222 COVID-19 vaccine.

The V call is TRBV11-2, the J call TRBJ1-2, with TRBD1 as a possible D gene (5 bases). In germline, CDR1 is SGHAT, CDR2 FQNNGV. The ends were cut back, 4 bases at V and 10 bases at J, with 10 bases in the middle. This CDR3 has 11 residues. The CDR3 DNA reads TGTGCCAGCAGCTCAAGACAGTACTACACCTTC. Protein: CASSSRQYYTF.

Only one count was recorded for this clone. This chain connects TRBV2 to TRBJ1-2, with no clear D. Germline V lookup: CDR1 SNHLY, CDR2 FYNNEI. The V end lost 5 bases, the J end lost 2 bases, and 3 bases lay between the germline ends. The CDR3 consists of 11 residues. Here the CDR3 DNA reads TGTGCCAGCAGTCCGAACTATGGCTACACCTTC. Translating it yields CASSPNYGYTF.

The chain links TRBV29-1 to TRBJ1-5; TRBD1 matches 10 bases. CDR1 SQVTM and CDR2 ANQGSEA come from the germline V gene. This CDR3 has 12 residues. J lost 7 bases, V lost 6 bases, and 3 bases had no gene match. The CDR3, as DNA: TGCAGCGTCGGGACAGGGGACCAGCCCCAGCATTTT. It codes for CSVGTGDQPQHF.

The CDR3: CASSPSNQPQHF. CDR3 nucleotides: TGTGCCAGCAGCCCAAGCAATCAGCCCCAGCATTTT. The rearrangement joins TRBV11-2 to TRBJ1-5, with D unclear. V lost 5 bases and J 1 base, leaving 3 bases between the germline ends. Per germline, CDR1 SGHAT and CDR2 FQNNGV. This CDR3 comprises 12 residues.

The chain uses TRBV5-5 and TRBJ2-2, with 10 positions matching TRBD2. This CDR3 region has 14 residues. In germline, CDR1 is SGHKS, CDR2 YYEKEE (reference sequence). Trimming at V came to 4 bases and at J to 5 bases, leaving 2 bases not matched to a gene. CDR3 nucleotides: TGTGCCAGCAGCATTAGCGGGGGGACCGGGGAGCTGTTTTTT. Encoded protein: CASSISGGTGELFF.

The chain combines TRBV3-1 (or the pseudogene TRBV3-2) with TRBJ2-5; possibly TRBD1 or TRBD2 for D (6 bases each). This CDR3 contains 15 residues. Per germline, CDR1 LGHDT and CDR2 YNNKEL (reference sequence). Between the trimmed V and J ends, which lost 0 bases and 4 bases, there was a span of 12 bases. Here the CDR3 DNA reads TGTGCCAGCAGCCAAGATTGGGGGGCCGGAGAGACCCAGTACTTC. Residues: CASSQDWGAGETQYF.

J is TRBJ1-6 and V is TRBV14; TRBD1 aligns across 8 bases. The CDR3 consists of 14 residues. CDR1 is SGHDN and CDR2 is FVKESK in the germline V gene. The trim removed 3 bases at V and 10 bases at J, leaving 5 bases unmatched. CDR3 residues: CASSHNRGGSPLHF. DNA for the CDR3: TGTGCCAGCAGCCATAACAGGGGGGGCTCACCCCTCCACTTT.

The CDR3 bases are TGCGCCAGCAGCCAAGAACGGGGGCTTCACGGGGAGCTGTTTTTT. Protein product: CASSQERGLHGELFF. The chain is built from TRBV4-3 and TRBJ2-2, with D possibly called TRBD1 or TRBD2 (6 bases each). Germline assignment: CDR1 LGHNA and CDR2 YSLEER. CDR3 length equals 15 residues. Trimming stripped 0 bases from V and 7 bases from J, with 12 bases between.

V and J are TRBV7-9 and TRBJ1-6; 9 bases are a match to TRBD1. J was trimmed by 7 bases and V by 4 bases; bases with no gene match: 5. The CDR3 totals 15 residues. Germline assignment: CDR1 SEHNR and CDR2 FQNEAQ (reference sequence). CDR3 nucleotide sequence: TGTGCCAGCAGCTCACCGGGACAGGGAAATTCACCCCTCCACTTT. This sequence encodes CASSSPGQGNSPLHF.

The J gene is TRBJ2-3, the V gene TRBV6-1; D remains unclear. Germline V gene sequence: CDR1 MNHNS, CDR2 SASEGT. The CDR3 contains 16 residues. The ends were cut back, 1 base at V and 2 bases at J, with 13 bases in the middle. Written as DNA, the CDR3 is TGTGCCAGCAGTGAAGAAACAACAATTCCCACAGATACGCAGTATTTT. Translating gives CASSEETTIPTDTQYF.

V gene TRBV11-3 combines with J gene TRBJ1-2, with D perhaps TRBD1 (5 bases). Germline-derived CDR1 and CDR2 are SGHNT and YENEEA. V was cut by 3 bases and J by 2 bases, with 7 bases left in between. The CDR3 is 13 amino acids. Written as DNA, the CDR3 is TGTGCCAGCAGCTTCAACAGGAACTATGGCTACACCTTC. Amino acids: CASSFNRNYGYTF.

The rearrangement uses TRBV7-3 and TRBJ2-3; D is unresolved. V was clipped by 1 base and J by 6 bases, with 5 bases between them. The CDR3 is 12 residues long. The germline V gene encodes CDR1 SGHTA and CDR2 FQGTGA. In DNA form, the CDR3 reads TGTGCCAGCAGCTTAAATAGGGATACGCAGTATTTT. It is translated as CASSLNRDTQYF.

V usage is TRBV6-5 and J usage is TRBJ1-3; D is perhaps TRBD1 (5 bases). Germline values: CDR1 MNHEY, CDR2 SVGAGI. The CDR3 contains 14 residues. V dropped 5 bases and J dropped 5 bases, with 13 bases sitting between them. The CDR3 sequence is CASSRGGKRNTIYF. The CDR3 DNA is TGTGCCAGCAGTCGGGGGGGGAAGAGAAACACCATATATTTT.

V and J are TRBV5-1 and TRBJ1-1; D remains unclear. The CDR3 sequence is 12 residues long. V dropped 0 bases and J dropped 6 bases, with 6 bases sitting between them. Germline CDR1 reads SGHRS; CDR2 reads YFSETQ. CDR3 sequence reads: CASSLGIAEAFF. CDR3 sequence (DNA): TGCGCCAGCAGCTTGGGGATCGCTGAAGCTTTCTTT.

V and J are TRBV27 and TRBJ2-3, with D uncertain. Germline-derived CDR1 and CDR2 are MNHEY and SMNVEV (reference sequence). There are 13 residues in the CDR3. Deletions cut 7 bases from V and 1 base from J, with 9 bases between. In nucleotides, the CDR3 is TGTGCCAGCACAAGGGCGCGCACAGATACGCAGTATTTT. Translation gives CASTRARTDTQYF.

The J gene is TRBJ2-5, the V gene TRBV27, with D perhaps assigned TRBD1 or TRBD2 (6 bases each). This CDR3 has 14 amino acids. CDR1 MNHEY and CDR2 SMNVEV come from the germline V gene (reference sequence). V lost 3 bases, J lost 0 bases, and 8 bases lay in between. CDR3 protein: CASSFGGYQETQYF. The CDR3 DNA reads TGTGCCAGCAGTTTCGGGGGCTACCAAGAGACCCAGTACTTC.

The gene calls are TRBV6-2 or TRBV6-3 and TRBJ2-3, with 13 positions matching TRBD2. Per the germline V gene, CDR1 is MNHEY and CDR2 is SVGEGT. J lost 4 bases, V lost 5 bases, and 6 bases had no gene match. CDR3 size: 16 residues. The CDR3 protein is CASSTRTSGSPDTQYF. The CDR3 region has the DNA TGTGCCAGCAGTACCCGGACTAGCGGGAGTCCAGATACGCAGTATTTT.

This rearrangement joins TRBV4-3 to TRBJ2-1; TRBD1 matches at 11 bases. Trimming at V came to 0 bases and at J to 5 bases, leaving 9 bases not matched to a gene. The length of the CDR3 is 18 residues. CDR1 LGHNA and CDR2 YSLEER come from the germline V gene. CDR3 region: CASSQDTWDRGFNNEQFF. The CDR3, as DNA: TGCGCCAGCAGCCAAGATACTTGGGACAGGGGGTTTAACAATGAGCAGTTCTTC.

The chain is built from TRBV6-2 or TRBV6-3 and TRBJ1-5; D might be TRBD1 (6 bases). V was pared by 4 bases and J by 2 bases, with 12 bases between. CDR1 and CDR2 from the germline V gene are MNHEY and SVGEGT. CDR3 size: 15 residues. The CDR3 DNA sequence: TGTGCCAGCAGTTCGAGACAGGCCCGCAATCAGCCCCAGCATTTT. Translating gives CASSSRQARNQPQHF.

The chain combines TRBV7-6 with TRBJ2-5; D is ambiguous. Deletions cut 1 base from V and 1 base from J, with 4 bases between. This CDR3 has 13 residues. Germline CDR1 is SGHVS and CDR2 is FNYEAQ. The CDR3 here is CASSLDSQETQYF. The CDR3 region has the DNA TGTGCCAGCAGCTTAGACAGCCAAGAGACCCAGTACTTC.

The chain combines TRBV19 with TRBJ2-7, with TRBD1 matching 8 bases. The CDR3 runs to 14 residues. V gave up 9 bases and J gave up 4 bases; unmatched junction bases: 11. Germline lookup yields CDR1 LNHDA and CDR2 SQIVND (reference sequence). DNA of the CDR3: TGTGCCAGCGGACAGACAGGGGACCTATACGAGCAGTACTTC. Amino acid sequence: CASGQTGDLYEQYF.

The rearrangement joins TRBV7-2 to TRBJ2-3, with TRBD2 matching over 13 bases. Per germline, CDR1 SGHTA and CDR2 FQGNSA. The CDR3 loop spans 17 amino acids. V lost 2 bases and J lost 6; bases outside the gene matches: 8. Written as DNA, the CDR3 is TGTGCCAGCAGCTTAAGCCCGACTAGCGGGGGGCAGGATACGCAGTATTTT. This gives the protein CASSLSPTSGGQDTQYF.

The rearrangement links TRBV21-1 to TRBJ1-2; TRBD1, the table's D call, was not compared with the DNA. TRBV21-1 is a pseudogene locus. The CDR3 is 16 residues long. Here the CDR3 DNA reads TGTGCCAGCAGCACCTTAAGGGAGGACAGGGACTATGGCTACACCTTC. Amino acids: CASSTLREDRDYGYTF.

This clone was seen only once. The chain has TRBV5-4 and TRBJ1-2; tentative D call: TRBD1 (6 bases). With 4 bases removed from V and 4 bases from J, the gap between germline ends came to 17 bases. The germline V gene encodes CDR1 SGHNT and CDR2 YYREEE (reference sequence). CDR3 length: 15 residues. CDR3 in DNA: TGTGCCAGCAGCCAAGGGGGGGGAAGGATCTATGGCTACACCTTC. It codes for CASSQGGGRIYGYTF.

The chain links TRBV11-2 to TRBJ1-4; D is unresolved. This CDR3 has 14 residues. From germline, CDR1 is SGHAT and CDR2 FQNNGV. V dropped 5 bases and J dropped 8 bases, with 15 bases sitting between them. The DNA of the CDR3 is TGTGCCAGCAGCCGGACGGTTAGAGGGGAAAAACTGTTTTTT. Its translation is CASSRTVRGEKLFF.

This sequence joins TRBV4-3 and TRBJ2-1; a weak D match, TRBD2 (5 bases). Germline V gene data show CDR1 as LGHNA and CDR2 as YSLEER. Trimming stripped 2 bases from V and 5 bases from J, with 10 bases between. CDR3 length: 14 residues. CDR3 sequence: CASSQLTTHNEQFF. The CDR3 bases are TGCGCCAGCAGCCAATTGACTACCCACAATGAGCAGTTCTTC.

With respect to this clone: One end of the junction fails to match germline, which may point to a read error. The rearrangement joins TRBV27 to TRBJ2-3, with TRBD2 identical over 7 bases. The CDR3 has 15 residues. Germline loops: CDR1 MNHEY, CDR2 SMNVEV (reference sequence). The CDR3 loop is CASSLSYGLADTQYF. The CDR3 DNA sequence: TGTGCCAGCAGTCTATCGTATGGACTAGCAGATACGCAGTATTTT.

This chain connects TRBV28 to TRBJ1-3, with D uncertain. Germline V gene lookup returns CDR1 MDHEN and CDR2 SYDVKM. The CDR3 contains 16 residues. V was shortened by 3 bases and J by 0 bases, with 12 bases between the two germline ends. CDR3 DNA: TGTGCCAGCAGTTTGCAAAGCGGCCTCTCTGGAAACACCATATATTTT. Its protein product is CASSLQSGLSGNTIYF.

This clone has just one count. The J gene is TRBJ1-5, the V gene TRBV28, with 12 bases that match TRBD1. Trimming removed 6 bases from V and 5 bases from J; junction bases left unmatched: 5. CDR3 size: 15 residues. Germline V gene lookup returns CDR1 MDHEN and CDR2 SYDVKM. The CDR3 reads CASRPGTGGHQPQHF. Written as DNA, the CDR3 is TGTGCCAGCAGACCCGGGACAGGGGGCCATCAGCCCCAGCATTTT.

This clone was counted once. The CDR3 bases are TGTGCCAGTATAGAACAGGGAATGACGGGCAATCAGCCCCAGCATTTT. Amino acids: CASIEQGMTGNQPQHF. V is TRBV19 and J is TRBJ1-5; D is possibly TRBD1 (6 bases). The V gene lost 7 bases and the J gene lost 2 bases, with 18 bases spanning the gap. CDR1 is LNHDA, CDR2 SQIVND, per germline (reference sequence). The CDR3 sequence is 16 residues long.

The chain carries TRBV6-2 or TRBV6-3 and TRBJ1-5; weak D call: TRBD1 (5 bases). The CDR3 sequence is 15 residues long. V was trimmed by 0 bases and J by 6 bases, leaving 12 bases between them. Germline V gives CDR1 MNHEY, CDR2 SVGEGT. DNA of the CDR3: TGTGCCAGCAGTTACTCCAGGCGGGGCGTTCAGCCCCAGCATTTT. Translated: CASSYSRRGVQPQHF.

V and J are TRBV16 and TRBJ2-7, with no clear D. Trimming shortened V by 0 bases and J by 4 bases, and 13 bases separated the two germline ends. The length of the CDR3 is 15 residues. Germline CDR1 reads KGHSY; CDR2 reads FQNENV. In DNA form, the CDR3 reads TGTGCCAGCAGCCAATCGCGGCTGCCCAATTACGAGCAGTACTTC. Translation: CASSQSRLPNYEQYF.